The 8 T cell receptor beta chains in this list originate from one sample, sequenced in a study of blood T cell repertoires in COVID-19. The method was immunoSEQ multiplex PCR; TCRdb's version includes in-frame clones alone and lacks a portion of them. The sample lists about 80,000 clones; approximately 82% were seen once. What was sequenced was peripheral blood. The receptors come from a man aged 60-69 years with acute or convalescent COVID-19.

CDR3 nucleotide sequence: TGTGCCAGCAGCAGAAATAGCGGGAGGGCGAATGAGCAGTTCTTC. This translates into CASSRNSGRANEQFF. This chain links TRBV3-1 (or the pseudogene TRBV3-2) with TRBJ2-1; TRBD2 agrees at 11 bases. Germline lookup yields CDR1 LGHDT and CDR2 YNNKEL (reference sequence). Unmatched junction bases numbered 7, after V lost 5 bases and J lost 7 bases. The CDR3 length is 15 residues.

V usage is TRBV24-1 and J usage is TRBJ2-7; TRBD1 might be the D (6 bases). The V end was cut by 3 bases, the J end by 5 bases, with 10 bases between. Germline V gene data show CDR1 as KGHDR and CDR2 as SFDVKD. CDR3 length: 13 residues. CDR3 amino acids: CATSDHTGNEQYF. The CDR3 DNA reads TGTGCCACCAGTGATCATACAGGGAACGAGCAGTACTTC.

Remarks on this clone: Mismatch with germline at one junction end may stem from a read error. The rearrangement joins TRBV7-7 to TRBJ2-1, with D tentatively TRBD2 (6 bases). The CDR3 length is 17 residues. In germline, CDR1 is SSHAT, CDR2 FNYEAQ (reference sequence). The CDR3 sequence: CASSLAAYGSSDIEQFF. CDR3 DNA sequence: TGTGCTAGCAGCTTAGCGGCATATGGGAGCTCGGATATTGAGCAGTTCTTC. Drawing the rest from reference TRBV7-7 and TRBJ2-1, the complete variable domain is GAGVSQSPRYKVTKRGQDVTLRCDPISSHATLYWYQQALGQGPEFLTYFNYEAQPDKSGLPSDRFSAERPEGSISTLTIQRTEQRDSAMYRCASSLAAYGSSDIEQFFGPGTRLTVL.

This rearrangement joins TRBV28 to TRBJ2-1, with 8 bases that match TRBD2. Germline CDR1 MDHEN, CDR2 SYDVKM. V was pared by 2 bases and J by 6 bases, with 9 bases of the junction left unmatched. CDR3 size: 16 residues. The CDR3: CASSLPLAGRGNEQFF. CDR3 bases: TGTGCCAGCAGTTTACCATTAGCGGGAAGAGGCAATGAGCAGTTCTTC.

This rearrangement joins TRBV7-2 to TRBJ2-5; 9 bases fit TRBD1. This CDR3 contains 19 residues. V dropped 4 bases and J dropped 4; count of bases not matched to a gene: 19. Germline CDR1 reads SGHTA; CDR2 reads FQGNSA. Here the CDR3 reads CASSSISYLQGAGGETQYF. CDR3 bases: TGTGCCAGCAGCTCAATTTCCTACTTACAGGGGGCAGGGGGAGAGACCCAGTACTTC.

The V gene is TRBV5-6, the J gene TRBJ1-5, with TRBD1 identical over 7 bases. The germline CDR1 and CDR2 sequences are SGHDT and YYEEEE. The CDR3 sequence is 15 residues long. After removal of 3 bases from V and 3 bases from J, the junction contained 6 bases not matched to a gene. The DNA of the CDR3 is TGTGCCAGCAGCTCTGGACAGGCAGACAATCAGCCCCAGCATTTT. The encoded protein is CASSSGQADNQPQHF. The full variable domain, in which reference TRBV5-6 and TRBJ1-5 provide the parts outside the CDR3, is DAGVTQSPTHLIKTRGQQVTLRCSPKSGHDTVSWYQQALGQGPQFIFQYYEEEERQRGNFPDRFSGHQFPNYSSELNVNALLLGDSALYLCASSSGQADNQPQHFGDGTRLSIL.

The J gene is TRBJ1-1, the V gene TRBV2; 7 nucleotides match TRBD1. Unmatched junction bases numbered 14, after V lost 6 bases and J lost 4 bases. The germline V gene has CDR1 SNHLY and CDR2 FYNNEI. The CDR3 length is 16 residues. This chain's CDR3 is CASRRGPGRGSTEAFF. For the CDR3, the DNA is TGTGCCAGCAGAAGGGGGCCGGGGCGAGGAAGCACTGAAGCTTTCTTT. Filled out from reference TRBV2 and TRBJ1-1, the complete variable domain reads EPEVTQTPSHQVTQMGQEVILRCVPISNHLYFYWYRQILGQKVEFLVSFYNNEISEKSEIFDDQFSVERPDGSNFTLKIRSTKLEDSAMYFCASRRGPGRGSTEAFFGQGTRLTVV.

The genes are TRBV28 and TRBJ1-5; no clear D gene. Looked up from germline, CDR1 is MDHEN and CDR2 is SYDVKM. Trimming stripped 8 bases from V and 6 bases from J, with 11 bases between. The CDR3 totals 12 residues. The CDR3 reads CASGVGTQPQHF. CDR3 in DNA: TGTGCCAGCGGTGTGGGCACTCAGCCCCAGCATTTT.